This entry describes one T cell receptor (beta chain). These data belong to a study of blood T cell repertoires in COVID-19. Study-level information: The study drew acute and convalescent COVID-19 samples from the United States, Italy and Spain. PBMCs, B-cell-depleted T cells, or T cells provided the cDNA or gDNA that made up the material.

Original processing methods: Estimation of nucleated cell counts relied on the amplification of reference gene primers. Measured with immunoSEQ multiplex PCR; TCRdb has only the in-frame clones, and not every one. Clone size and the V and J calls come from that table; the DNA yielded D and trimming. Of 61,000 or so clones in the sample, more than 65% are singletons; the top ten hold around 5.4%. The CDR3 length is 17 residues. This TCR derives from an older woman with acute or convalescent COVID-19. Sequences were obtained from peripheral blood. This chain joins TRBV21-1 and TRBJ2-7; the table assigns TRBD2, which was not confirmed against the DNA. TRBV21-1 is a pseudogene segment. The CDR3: CASSKGSPSGGSYEQYF. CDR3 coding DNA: TGTGCCAGCAGCAAAGGATCCCCTAGCGGGGGTTCCTACGAGCAGTACTTC.